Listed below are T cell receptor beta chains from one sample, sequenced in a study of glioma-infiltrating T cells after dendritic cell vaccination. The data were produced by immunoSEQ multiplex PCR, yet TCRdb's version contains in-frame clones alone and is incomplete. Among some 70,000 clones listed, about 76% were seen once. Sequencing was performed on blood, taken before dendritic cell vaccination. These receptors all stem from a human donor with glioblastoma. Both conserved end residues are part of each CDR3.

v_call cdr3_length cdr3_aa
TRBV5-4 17 CASSPSIPTGGNYGYTF
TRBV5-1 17 CASSLGAGIHDNSPLHF
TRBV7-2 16 CASSTTASGAYNEQFF
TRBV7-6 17 CASSQTGQGSTNTEAFF
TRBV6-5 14 CASSTSTTNQPQHF
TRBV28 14 CASRTGEANYGYTF
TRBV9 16 CASSYRVPSGANVLTF
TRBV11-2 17 CASSLDWEAGPNYGYTF
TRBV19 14 CASSAGLKSETQYF
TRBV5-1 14 CASSSSDGNTEASF
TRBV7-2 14 CASSLRSSYNEQFF
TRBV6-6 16 CASSSFRDRVTDTQYF
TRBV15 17 CATSRDPKGQVDYGYTF
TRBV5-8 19 CASRGDGTIFERDTGELFF
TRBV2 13 CASSAQGGTEAFF
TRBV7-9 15 CASSYDRTGADTQYF
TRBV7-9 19 CASSFNPGQGEVSNQPQHF
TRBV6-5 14 CASKDSFSGNTIYF
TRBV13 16 CASSLSAGQGFHTQYF
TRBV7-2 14 CASNKGGAGQPQHF
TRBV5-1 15 CASSPRQGEDTEAFF
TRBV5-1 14 CASSLSGNSYGYTF
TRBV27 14 CASSPSGGRNTIYF
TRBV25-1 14 CANLDGQGHYEQYF
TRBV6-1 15 CASSGLAGGQETQYF
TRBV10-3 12 CAISEAGYEQYF
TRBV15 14 CATSGGLAGETQYF
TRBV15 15 CATSRGDSGRYEQYF
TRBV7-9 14 CASSLEAGYNEQFF
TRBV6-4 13 CASSEGGTLGYTF
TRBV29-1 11 CSVTGADEQYF
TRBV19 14 CASSDRGQTGELFF
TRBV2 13 CASRASGTNEQYF
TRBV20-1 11 CSAQGTVEAFF
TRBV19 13 CASSSEGGNTIYF
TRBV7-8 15 CASSFRGFFTDTQYF
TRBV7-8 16 CASSTTTGQGQETQYF
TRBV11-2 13 CASGSGLERGYTF
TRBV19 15 CASSRAGDGNYGYTF
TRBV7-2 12 CASTSDGNTIYF
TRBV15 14 CATSRDKAGLTLHF
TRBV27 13 CASSQDNNYGYTF
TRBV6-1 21 CASSEALFQGQHSLSSYEQYF
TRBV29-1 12 CSVCEGEAEAFF
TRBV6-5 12 CASSFDRYEQYF
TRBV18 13 CASSTMDSSPLHF
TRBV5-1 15 CASSPRGGKNTEAFF
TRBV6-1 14 CASSEQGQHPEAFF
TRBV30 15 CAWSVDSSYNSPLHF
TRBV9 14 CASSVSREGEKLFF
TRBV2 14 CASSGQVNTGELFF
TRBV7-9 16 CASSLIAGGQTYEQYF
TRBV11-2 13 CASDRTANTEAFF
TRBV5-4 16 CASSRKTGGLDTEAFF
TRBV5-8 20 CASSPPSPLGIAGDTGELFF
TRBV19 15 CASSIVERGSGELFF
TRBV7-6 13 CASSSDRTYEQYF
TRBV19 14 CASNYRGGGQPQHF
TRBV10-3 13 CAISERASNEQYF
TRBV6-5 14 CASNHRQGPYEQYF